This T cell receptor beta chain was recorded in a study of T cell repertoires in aging, cancer and after chemotherapy. Rearranged V-D-J TRB sequences were amplified with a mixed TRB-A/B primer pool. A single record per CDR3 protein comes from TCRdb applying MiXCR to the multiplex PCR reads. This sample has about 4,000 distinct CDR3 sequences, with 20% to 30% found just once. This CDR3 contains 14 residues. Per germline, CDR1 SGHDT and CDR2 YYEEEE. Trimming removed 5 bases from V and 11 bases from J; junction bases left unmatched: 10. By share, this clonotype ranks as medium-sized. Peripheral blood genomic DNA, not sorted cells or RNA, was the template.

This chain connects TRBV5-6 to TRBJ1-2; 12 bases match TRBD1. This receptor was identified in a human donor with a solid tumor. Sequencing was performed on blood. CDR3 nucleotide sequence: TGTGCCAGCAGACTAGGGACAGGGGGCTTAGAGTACACCTTC. Translated, it gives CASRLGTGGLEYTF.